A single sample is the source of the 30 T cell receptor beta chains below, sequenced in a study of T cell repertoires in cytomegalovirus infection. TCRdb re-called the reads through MiXCR, storing one row per CDR3 protein. This table holds about 680,000 distinct CDR3 sequences, roughly 26% found once. Sequences were obtained from CD8+ T cells from PBMCs. The receptor set was obtained from a human donor in good health (CMV status not recorded). Some clones in this sample may be carry-over from other donors' samples.

This clonotype was found many times. The chain has TRBV7-3 and TRBJ2-1, with 15 bases matching TRBD2. V lost 2 bases, J lost 6 bases, and 8 bases stayed unmatched. CDR1 SGHTA and CDR2 FQGTGA come from the germline V gene. There are 18 residues in the CDR3. In nucleotides, the CDR3 is TGTGCCAGCAGCTTACCGGGGACTAGCGGGGGGTTGACCAATGAGCAGTTCTTC. Translation: CASSLPGTSGGLTNEQFF.

On this clonotype itself: Relative to the germline gene, one junction end is altered; a read error may explain this. The genes are TRBV9 and TRBJ2-2, with a tentative D call TRBD2 (6 bases). This CDR3 has 14 residues. CDR1 SGDLS and CDR2 YYNGEE come from the germline V gene. The CDR3 bases are TGTGCCAGCAGCGTAGCAGGGACTCCCGGGGAGCTATTTTTT. Translating gives CASSVAGTPGELFF.

The CDR3 here is CSARLPRDRASLGYGYTF. The CDR3 bases are TGCAGTGCTAGACTGCCCCGGGACAGGGCTTCCCTAGGCTATGGCTACACCTTC. The chain combines TRBV20-1 with TRBJ1-2; TRBD1 agrees at 9 bases. V lost 2 bases, J lost 4 bases, and 17 bases stayed unmatched. The CDR3 is made up of 18 amino acids. The germline CDR1 and CDR2 sequences are DFQATT and SNEGSKA (reference sequence).

This chain joins TRBV5-4 and TRBJ2-3; TRBD1 might be the D (6 bases). Trimming took off 2 bases at V and 1 base at J, with 17 bases between the two ends. Germline V CDR1 and CDR2: SGHNT, YYREEE (reference sequence). CDR3 length equals 17 residues. DNA of the CDR3: TGTGCCAGCAGCTTATACTACACAGGGTCTGGCACAGATACGCAGTATTTT. Its translation is CASSLYYTGSGTDTQYF.

This clonotype was seen many times. The chain carries TRBV6-2 or TRBV6-3 and TRBJ2-7; possible D gene TRBD1, 6 bases. V lost 8 bases to trimming and J lost 4 bases, with 15 bases between them. CDR3 length: 13 residues. From germline, CDR1 is MNHEY and CDR2 SVGEGT. DNA for the CDR3: TGTGCCAGCGGTTCAACAGGGTCGTACGAGCAGTACGTC. This translates into CASGSTGSYEQYV.

This clonotype was recorded only once. This chain joins TRBV20-1 and TRBJ2-1; tentatively, D is TRBD2 (7 bases). The CDR3 has 15 residues. V lost 3 bases and J lost 10, with 22 bases in between. Germline CDR1 is DFQATT and CDR2 is SNEGSKA (reference sequence). CDR3 bases: TGCAGTGCTAGGGGCTTTAACTCAAGGGGGGGCGAGCAGTTCTTC. Translating it yields CSARGFNSRGGEQFF.

This clonotype was picked up a small number of times. The chain carries TRBV6-1 and TRBJ2-3; D not certain. The CDR3 is 13 residues long. With 4 bases removed from V and 2 bases from J, the gap between germline ends came to 7 bases. Looked up from germline, CDR1 is MNHNS and CDR2 is SASEGT. The CDR3 DNA is TGTGCCAGCAGTGTTCTCAACACAGATACGCAGTATTTT. Its protein is CASSVLNTDTQYF.

Comment on this clonotype: A much larger clonotype is one base distant, so this may be a read error. Here the CDR3 reads CASSSAAMGAYEQYF. CDR3 DNA sequence: TGTGCCAGCAGCTCGGCGGCGATGGGTGCCTACGAGCAGTACTTC. This rearrangement joins TRBV7-8 to TRBJ2-7; D is undetermined. The CDR3 contains 15 residues. Germline-derived CDR1 and CDR2 are SGHVS and FQNEAQ. The V and J ends lost 4 bases and 2 bases respectively, with 15 bases between them.

V and J are TRBV7-2 and TRBJ1-5; D is ambiguous. V dropped 4 bases and J dropped 3 bases, with 16 bases sitting between them. The length of the CDR3 is 16 residues. CDR1 and CDR2 (germline): SGHTA, FQGNSA. The CDR3 coding sequence is TGTGCCAGCAGCTCTCCTACGGGCGGGTTCAATCAGCCCCAGCATTTT. Encoded protein: CASSSPTGGFNQPQHF.

J is TRBJ2-1 and V is TRBV28; 8 bases map to TRBD2. Germline V gene lookup returns CDR1 MDHEN and CDR2 SYDVKM. CDR3 length: 14 residues. V lost 5 bases, J lost 4 bases, and 4 bases stayed unmatched. This chain's CDR3 is CASSVAGNYNEQFF. CDR3 coding DNA: TGTGCCAGCAGTGTAGCGGGGAATTACAATGAGCAGTTCTTC.

The chain joins TRBV7-9 to TRBJ1-1, with 10 bases aligning to TRBD1. The germline gives CDR1 SEHNR, CDR2 FQNEAQ (reference sequence). V trimming: 6 bases; J trimming: 1 base; junction bases outside the gene matches: 14. The CDR3 runs to 18 residues. The chain's CDR3 is CASRPARGQGLGNTEAFF. The DNA for the CDR3 is TGTGCCAGCAGACCTGCCCGGGGACAGGGGTTAGGGAACACTGAAGCTTTCTTT.

This clonotype was observed once. A read error may produce the germline difference seen at one junction end. The rearrangement uses TRBV6-6 and TRBJ2-5; 10 bases fit TRBD2. The CDR3 extends over 15 amino acids. Per germline, CDR1 MNHNY and CDR2 SVGAGI (reference sequence). CDR3 bases: TGTGCCAGCAGAGGAGCGGGGGGGAACCATGAGACCCAGTACTTC. Its protein is CASRGAGGNHETQYF.

This clonotype has just a few counts. The chain recombines TRBV10-3 with TRBJ2-7; D remains unclear. V lost 4 bases and J lost 2, with 3 bases in between. This CDR3 comprises 11 residues. Looked up from germline, CDR1 is ENHRY and CDR2 is SYGVKD. In DNA form, the CDR3 reads TGTGCCATCAGTGGCCCCTACGAGCAGTACTTC. The encoded protein is CAISGPYEQYF.

V gene TRBV5-6 combines with J gene TRBJ2-1; D perhaps matches TRBD2 (5 bases). Trimming stripped 3 bases from V and 9 bases from J, with 10 bases between. The CDR3 spans 12 residues. The germline V gene encodes CDR1 SGHDT and CDR2 YYEEEE. CDR3 in DNA: TGTGCCAGCAGCTACGGGCGGGCTGAGCAGTTCTTC. Protein sequence: CASSYGRAEQFF.

This clonotype has ten or more counts. This chain joins TRBV7-8 and TRBJ2-5; D gene uncertain. The CDR3 is 14 residues long. Germline V gene lookup returns CDR1 SGHVS and CDR2 FQNEAQ. V lost 2 bases to trimming and J lost 0 bases, with 7 bases between them. CDR3 region: CASSLMRNQETQYF. Here the CDR3 DNA reads TGTGCCAGCAGCTTAATGAGGAACCAAGAGACCCAGTACTTC.

The chain carries TRBV20-1 and TRBJ2-5; maybe TRBD1 (6 bases). This CDR3 spans 12 amino acids. V was trimmed by 8 bases and J by 2 bases, leaving 12 bases between them. CDR1 DFQATT and CDR2 SNEGSKA come from the germline V gene (reference sequence). The CDR3 loop reads CSSGGQQETQYF. CDR3 sequence (DNA): TGCAGTTCTGGAGGACAGCAAGAGACCCAGTACTTC.

The V call is TRBV13, the J call TRBJ1-2, with unresolved D. The CDR3 runs 15 residues. Germline V gene sequence: CDR1 PRHDT, CDR2 FYEKMQ (reference sequence). Trimming removed 1 base at V and 0 bases at J, with 9 bases between. CDR3 sequence (DNA): TGTGCCAGCAGCTTAGAAGGAAACTCTAACTATGGCTACACCTTC. Residues: CASSLEGNSNYGYTF.

A single count supports this clonotype. The genes are TRBV2 and TRBJ2-7; 7 bases map to TRBD1. Germline V lookup: CDR1 SNHLY, CDR2 FYNNEI. The CDR3 runs to 15 residues. The J segment lost 4 bases and the V segment lost 8 bases, leaving 14 bases of the junction unmatched. CDR3 bases: TGTGCCAGCTACAGCGAGGGGGCGCATAAGTACGAGCAGTACTTC. Translation: CASYSEGAHKYEQYF.

About this clonotype itself: This may be a read error, as it is one base from a much larger clone. The gene calls are TRBV10-3 and TRBJ2-3; the D call may be TRBD1 or TRBD2 (6 bases each). Looked up from germline, CDR1 is ENHRY and CDR2 is SYGVKD. CDR3 size: 15 residues. As DNA, the CDR3 is TGTGCCATCAGGGGGACTCAGGACAGCACAGTTACGCAGTATTTT. Protein: CAIRGTQDSTVTQYF.

This clonotype was picked up a small number of times. The chain joins TRBV6-5 to TRBJ1-1; a possible D gene is TRBD1 (5 bases). The CDR3 is 14 residues long. V was pared by 5 bases and J by 6 bases, with 16 bases between. Germline assignment: CDR1 MNHEY and CDR2 SVGAGI. CDR3 sequence (DNA): TGTGCCAGCAGTCAGGGCCTCCTGGGCCCTGAAGCTTTCTTT. Protein sequence: CASSQGLLGPEAFF.

The V and J genes are TRBV12-3 or TRBV12-4 and TRBJ2-5; no clear D gene. The CDR3 sequence is 12 residues long. Trimming shortened V by 1 base and J by 7 bases, and 7 bases separated the two germline ends. CDR3 in DNA: TGTGCCAGCAGTTTAGGAAGATTGACCCAGTACTTC. Protein product: CASSLGRLTQYF.

This clonotype was seen many times. The chain employs TRBV7-9 and TRBJ2-7; D may be TRBD2 (7 bases). The V end lost 5 bases, the J end lost 2 bases, and 19 bases lay between the germline ends. The length of the CDR3 is 16 residues. Germline V CDR1 and CDR2: SEHNR, FQNEAQ (reference sequence). This CDR3 is CASSPNGGRFTYEQYV. CDR3 in DNA: TGTGCCAGCAGCCCCAACGGGGGGCGCTTTACCTACGAGCAGTACGTC.

V and J are TRBV4-1 and TRBJ1-1; unclear D gene. Germline V gene sequence: CDR1 MGHRA, CDR2 YSYEKL. The CDR3 covers 15 residues. Trimming pared 0 bases from V and 10 bases from J, leaving 18 bases between. The CDR3 loop is CASSQDATTGFAAFF. The CDR3 DNA sequence: TGCGCCAGCAGCCAAGACGCGACCACGGGCTTTGCAGCTTTCTTT.

This clonotype was seen only a few times. The rearrangement joins TRBV24-1 to TRBJ2-1; TRBD2 matches 8 bases. The CDR3 extends over 14 amino acids. The germline V gene encodes CDR1 KGHDR and CDR2 SFDVKD. With 8 bases clipped from V and 4 bases from J, the junction kept 6 bases outside the gene matches. Here the CDR3 DNA reads TGTGCCACCACGGACGCGGGGGGTTACAATGAGCAGTTCTTC. Its protein product is CATTDAGGYNEQFF.

This clonotype was detected many times. The chain combines TRBV4-1 with TRBJ2-7, with a possible D match to TRBD1 (6 bases). CDR1 is MGHRA, CDR2 YSYEKL, per germline. V was trimmed by 3 bases and J by 1 base, leaving 13 bases between them. The CDR3 extends over 15 amino acids. The chain's CDR3 is CASSQSTGMSYEQYV. DNA of the CDR3: TGCGCCAGCAGCCAGTCTACAGGGATGTCCTACGAGCAGTACGTC.

This clonotype turned up a few times. The J gene is TRBJ2-2, the V gene TRBV28; D tentatively fits TRBD1 or TRBD2 (6 bases each). CDR1 is MDHEN and CDR2 is SYDVKM in the germline V gene. The CDR3 runs to 13 residues. Trimming shortened V by 8 bases and J by 4 bases, and 11 bases separated the two germline ends. CDR3 amino acids: CASRQEGTGELFF. The CDR3 DNA is TGTGCCAGCCGACAGGAGGGCACCGGGGAGCTGTTTTTT. Variable domain in full (rest from reference TRBV28 and TRBJ2-2): DVKVTQSSRYLVKRTGEKVFLECVQDMDHENMFWYRQDPGLGLRLIYFSYDVKMKEKGDIPEGYSVSREKKERFSLILESASTNQTSMYLCASRQEGTGELFFGEGSRLTVL.

This clonotype was seen a few times. CDR3 amino acids: CASSVYGGGDEQFF. The DNA for the CDR3 is TGTGCCAGCAGCGTATATGGAGGGGGCGATGAGCAGTTCTTC. The J gene is TRBJ2-1, the V gene TRBV9; weak D call: TRBD1 (7 bases). The length of the CDR3 is 14 residues. Germline-derived CDR1 and CDR2 are SGDLS and YYNGEE. The ends were cut back, 1 base at V and 8 bases at J, with 13 bases in the middle.

In regard to this clonotype: A much more abundant neighbour one base away suggests this may be a read error. The rearrangement links TRBV12-3 or TRBV12-4 to TRBJ2-7, with TRBD1 matching 9 bases. CDR3 length equals 15 residues. The CDR3 loop reads CVSSLRGQGFYEQYF. The CDR3 nucleotides read TGTGTCAGCAGTTTACGAGGACAGGGGTTCTACGAGCAGTACTTC.

The V and J genes are TRBV6-5 and TRBJ2-5; TRBD1 is a possible D gene (5 bases). Germline assignment: CDR1 MNHEY and CDR2 SVGAGI. CDR3 size: 16 residues. Trimming took off 6 bases at V and 5 bases at J, with 22 bases between the two ends. The CDR3 region is CASRGASGMRQETQYF. CDR3 bases: TGTGCCAGCAGAGGGGCTTCAGGGATGAGGCAGGAGACCCAGTACTTC.

This clonotype was counted only a few times. V gene TRBV4-1 combines with J gene TRBJ1-1, with D possibly being TRBD1 (5 bases). The ends were cut back, 2 bases at V and 1 base at J, with 14 bases in the middle. There are 16 residues in the CDR3. The germline gives CDR1 MGHRA, CDR2 YSYEKL. The CDR3: CASSQSLGTANTEAFF. The DNA for the CDR3 is TGCGCCAGCAGCCAATCTCTAGGGACGGCGAACACTGAAGCTTTCTTT.